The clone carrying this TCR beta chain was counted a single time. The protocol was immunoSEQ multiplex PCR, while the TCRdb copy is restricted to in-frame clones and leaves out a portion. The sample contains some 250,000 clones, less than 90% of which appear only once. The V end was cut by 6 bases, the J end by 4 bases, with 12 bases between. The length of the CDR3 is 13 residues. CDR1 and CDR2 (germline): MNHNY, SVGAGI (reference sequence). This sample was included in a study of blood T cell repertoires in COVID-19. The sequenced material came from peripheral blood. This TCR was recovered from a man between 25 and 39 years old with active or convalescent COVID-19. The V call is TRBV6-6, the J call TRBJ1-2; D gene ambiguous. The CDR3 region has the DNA TGTGCCAGCAGACCGGAGAGGGTCTATGGCTACACCTTC. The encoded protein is CASRPERVYGYTF.